These T cell receptor beta chains were read from a single sample in a study of blood T cell repertoires in COVID-19. TCRdb's table, derived via immunoSEQ multiplex PCR, lists solely in-frame clones and lacks some. The sample lists about 420,000 clones; approximately 90% were seen once. Sample: peripheral blood. The receptors come from a man aged 18 to 29 with COVID-19, enrolled during active disease. Each CDR3 is given with its conserved first and last residue. D genes are given only for firm matches. Expanded clones get a size class; other rows say once, few or many, or leave the size out.

TRBV5-6	TRBJ1-1	.	14	TRBD1	TGTGCCAGCAGGCACCGGGACAGAGGCCCTGAAGCTTTCTTT	CASRHRDRGPEAFF
TRBV29-1	TRBJ2-5	once	14	TRBD1	TGCAGCGTTGACGGGGACAGGGTGGGAGAGACCCAGTACTTC	CSVDGDRVGETQYF
TRBV3-1/TRBV3-2	TRBJ1-6	.	17	.	TGTGCCAGCAGCCAAGGTCTGGTCGTCAGATATAATTCACCCCTCCACTTT	CASSQGLVVRYNSPLHF
TRBV6-5	TRBJ1-2	.	14	TRBD1	TGTGCCAGCAGATCCGGGACAGGGGGCTATGGCTACACCTTC	CASRSGTGGYGYTF
TRBV5-1	TRBJ2-1	.	14	.	TGCGCCAGCAGCCCGTTAGGACTGGGCAATGAGCAGTTCTTC	CASSPLGLGNEQFF
TRBV21-1	TRBJ2-7	.	13	.	TGTGCCAGCAGACAGGGGCCCTCCTACGAGCAGTACTTC	CASRQGPSYEQYF
TRBV7-3	TRBJ1-1	.	12	.	TGTGCCAGCTCGGACAGGAACACTGAAGCTTTCTTT	CASSDRNTEAFF
TRBV10-3	TRBJ1-1	.	13	.	TGTGCCATCAGTGACAGGGTGAACACTGAAGCTTTCTTT	CAISDRVNTEAFF
TRBV27	TRBJ1-2	.	14	TRBD1	TGTGCCAGCAGTTTCGGCGGACAGGGGTTTGGCTACACCTTC	CASSFGGQGFGYTF
TRBV25-1	TRBJ2-2	few	17	TRBD1	TGTGCCAGCAGTGAGACCAGGGGTCAGGGGGCTGACGGGGAGCTGTTTTTT	CASSETRGQGADGELFF
TRBV2	TRBJ2-5	.	14	TRBD2	TGTGCCAGCAGCCTACTAGCGGTACAAGAGACCCAGTACTTC	CASSLLAVQETQYF
TRBV7-9	TRBJ2-2	.	15	.	TGTGCCAGCAGCTCCTATCGGACTGTTACCGGGGAGCTGTTTTTT	CASSSYRTVTGELFF
TRBV11-2	TRBJ2-7	.	13	.	TGTGCCAGCAGCCAAATGCAGGGCCACGAGCAGTACTTC	CASSQMQGHEQYF
TRBV6-5	TRBJ2-3	.	16	.	TGTGCCAGCAGTTTACGCCCCCAGGGTGTTACAGATACGCAGTATTTT	CASSLRPQGVTDTQYF
TRBV19	TRBJ2-7	.	13	.	TGTGCCAGTAGCTCCACCAGGGTCATGGAGCAGTACTTC	CASSSTRVMEQYF
TRBV11-3	TRBJ2-4	once	16	.	TGTGCCAGCAGCTTAGATTCTAGACTAACCAAAAACATTCAGTACTTC	CASSLDSRLTKNIQYF
TRBV3-1/TRBV3-2	TRBJ2-1	few	11	.	TGTGCCAGCAGCCAATCGCGGGAGCAGTTCTTC	CASSQSREQFF
TRBV7-6	TRBJ2-1	.	15	.	TGTGCCAGCAGCTTAGCAGGCCTAGTTGGCAATGAGCAGTTCTTC	CASSLAGLVGNEQFF
TRBV3-1/TRBV3-2	TRBJ1-5	.	15	.	TGTGCCAGCAGCTTCGGATCCAGGGTCCCCGGGCCCCAGCATTTT	CASSFGSRVPGPQHF
TRBV25-1	TRBJ1-2	once	12	.	TGTGCCAGCGAGCGGGACCTTGATGGCTACACCTTC	CASERDLDGYTF